The 22 T cell receptor beta chains in this list originate from one sample, sequenced in a study of T-cell memory formation after mild COVID-19. TCRdb reprocessed the 5' RACE reads with MiXCR, giving one entry per CDR3 protein. The sample has 430,000 or so distinct CDR3 sequences; 25% are singletons. Sequencing was performed on PBMCs or a T cell subset sorted from them (not recorded which). These receptors were collected from an adult woman who had mild COVID-19 (a few samples of this study predate the infection). Cell type and time point are not known.

This chain links TRBV5-1 with TRBJ2-7; D possibly corresponds to TRBD1 (6 bases). The length of the CDR3 is 13 residues. The V gene's germline CDR1 is SGHRS and CDR2 YFSETQ. Trimming left V 0 bases short and J 6 bases short, with 10 bases between. CDR3 nucleotides: TGCGCCAGCAGCTTGGCAGGGGACATCGAGCAGTACTTC. It translates to CASSLAGDIEQYF.

The chain recombines TRBV5-1 with TRBJ2-2, with 11 nucleotides matching TRBD1. Germline CDR1 and CDR2: SGHRS and YFSETQ. This CDR3 is built from 15 residues. V lost 4 bases, J lost 7 bases, and 6 bases stayed unmatched. The CDR3 bases are TGCGCCAGCAGCCCCGGACAGGGGGCGGTCGGGGAGCTGTTTTTT. This sequence encodes CASSPGQGAVGELFF.

The chain combines TRBV14 with TRBJ1-2; 8 bases are shared with TRBD1. The CDR3 has 13 residues. V lost 4 bases to trimming and J lost 4 bases; unmatched junction nucleotides: 2. Looked up from germline, CDR1 is SGHDN and CDR2 is FVKESK. The CDR3 DNA reads TGTGCCAGCAGCCCGGGACAGGTCTATGGCTACACCTTC. Residues: CASSPGQVYGYTF.

This clonotype was counted a few times. This chain links TRBV15 with TRBJ2-2; the D gene is possibly TRBD2 (6 bases). V was trimmed by 3 bases and J by 5 bases, leaving 16 bases between them. The V gene's germline CDR1 is LNHNV and CDR2 YYDKDF (reference sequence). The CDR3 extends over 16 amino acids. The CDR3 DNA is TGTGCCACCAGCAGTCTGGGACTCTTAAGGACCGGGGAGCTGTTTTTT. This translates into CATSSLGLLRTGELFF.

This clonotype was counted between two and nine times. The rearrangement uses TRBV7-9 and TRBJ2-3; D is unresolved. Per germline, CDR1 SEHNR and CDR2 FQNEAQ (reference sequence). Trimming removed 5 bases from V and 4 bases from J, with 13 bases in between. This CDR3 region has 14 residues. The CDR3: CASSPPERSDTQYF. Here the CDR3 DNA reads TGTGCCAGCAGCCCCCCGGAGAGGTCAGATACGCAGTATTTT.

V and J are TRBV5-1 and TRBJ2-3; the D gene is possibly TRBD1 (5 bases). The CDR3 has 13 amino acids. Trimming removed 8 bases from V and 2 bases from J, with 12 bases in between. Germline CDR1 reads SGHRS; CDR2 reads YFSETQ. The CDR3 here is CARSSQVTDTQYF. CDR3 sequence (DNA): TGCGCCAGAAGTTCACAGGTCACAGATACGCAGTATTTT.

This clonotype occurred a few times. The chain's CDR3 is CASSLGTTTYNEQFF. In DNA form, the CDR3 reads TGTGCCAGCAGCTTGGGGACTACCACCTACAATGAGCAGTTCTTC. V gene TRBV5-4 combines with J gene TRBJ2-1; weak D call: TRBD2 (6 bases). Trimming removed 0 bases at V and 2 bases at J, with 9 bases between. CDR3 length: 15 amino acids. Germline-derived CDR1 and CDR2 are SGHNT and YYREEE (reference sequence).

This clonotype was detected only a few times. J is TRBJ2-7 and V is TRBV25-1, with a weak D call TRBD2 (6 bases). Trimming pared 4 bases from V and 7 bases from J, leaving 14 bases between. The CDR3 loop spans 13 amino acids. CDR1 is MGHDK and CDR2 is SYGVNS in the germline V gene. The CDR3 coding sequence is TGTGCCAGCAGTGGGCCGGGACTTGGGGAGCAGTACTTC. It translates to CASSGPGLGEQYF.

The chain carries TRBV7-3 and TRBJ1-6; D gene ambiguous. Trimming shortened V by 1 base and J by 9 bases, and 7 bases separated the two germline ends. Germline CDR1 and CDR2: SGHTA and FQGTGA. CDR3 length: 13 residues. Here the CDR3 DNA reads TGTGCCAGCAGCTTAAATCTCGCTTCACCCCTCCACTTT. Its protein product is CASSLNLASPLHF.

This clonotype was observed a handful of times. The chain links TRBV5-1 to TRBJ2-3; 12 nucleotides align to TRBD2. V lost 3 bases and J lost 4; bases outside the gene matches: 9. This CDR3 region has 17 residues. Per the germline V gene, CDR1 is SGHRS and CDR2 is YFSETQ. CDR3 DNA sequence: TGCGCCAGCAGCTGGGGTCTAGCGGGAGGGCCCGCAGATACGCAGTATTTT. Residues: CASSWGLAGGPADTQYF.

This clonotype was detected only once. J is TRBJ1-3 and V is TRBV3-1, with no clear D. Deletions cut 6 bases from V and 0 bases from J, with 12 bases between. The CDR3 contains 15 residues. CDR1 and CDR2 from the germline V gene are LGHDT and YNNKEL (reference sequence). CDR3 bases: TGTGCCAGCAGTGGTTTGGAACGCTCTGGAAACACCATATATTTT. Translation gives CASSGLERSGNTIYF.

This clonotype was recorded a few times. This chain joins TRBV3-1 and TRBJ2-7, with 8 bases fitting TRBD1. CDR3 length: 14 residues. Germline trimming cut 3 bases from V and 3 bases from J; bases unmatched to any gene: 4. Germline loops: CDR1 LGHDT, CDR2 YNNKEL (reference sequence). This chain's CDR3 is CASSHGQGRYEQYF. CDR3 in DNA: TGTGCCAGCAGCCACGGACAGGGTCGCTACGAGCAGTACTTC.

The chain employs TRBV12-3 or TRBV12-4 and TRBJ1-3; TRBD1 aligns across 11 bases. The CDR3 is 14 amino acids. J was trimmed by 8 bases and V by 6 bases; bases with no gene match: 6. The CDR3 reads CASRKGQGVYTIYF. The CDR3 nucleotides are TGTGCCAGCAGGAAGGGACAGGGGGTTTACACCATATATTTT.

The rearrangement joins TRBV15 to TRBJ1-5, with D unresolved. Germline loops: CDR1 LNHNV, CDR2 YYDKDF (reference sequence). The CDR3 consists of 15 residues. Deletions cut 1 base from V and 6 bases from J, with 13 bases between. Here the CDR3 DNA reads TGTGCCACCAGCAGAGCCCCCCATGAGGGTCAGCCCCAGCATTTT. It yields the protein CATSRAPHEGQPQHF.

This chain links TRBV7-8 with TRBJ2-7, with 11 positions matching TRBD2. Trimming removed 2 bases from V and 2 bases from J; junction bases left unmatched: 2. This CDR3 spans 15 amino acids. Germline V gives CDR1 SGHVS, CDR2 FQNEAQ. CDR3 amino acids: CASSLTSGRTYEQYF. CDR3 bases: TGTGCCAGCAGCTTAACTAGCGGGAGAACCTACGAGCAGTACTTC.

This sequence joins TRBV3-1 and TRBJ2-1, with 11 bases identical to TRBD2. Germline CDR1 LGHDT, CDR2 YNNKEL (reference sequence). This CDR3 region has 16 residues. Trimming took 0 bases from V and 7 from J; bases not matched to a gene: 5. CDR3 sequence: CASSQDQGTSGNEQFF. The CDR3 DNA sequence: TGTGCCAGCAGCCAAGATCAGGGGACTAGCGGAAATGAGCAGTTCTTC.

In its sample, this clonotype was seen a few times. V gene TRBV21-1 combines with J gene TRBJ2-7; the D call TRBD2 from the table was never checked on the DNA. TRBV21-1 is a pseudogene. The CDR3 extends over 18 amino acids. CDR3 sequence (DNA): TGTGCCAGCAGCAACGCTTGGCGGGAGGGCCTCGGCTCCTACGAGCAGTACTTC. Translated: CASSNAWREGLGSYEQYF.

The chain combines TRBV30 with TRBJ1-2, with no clear D. Per germline, CDR1 GTSNPN and CDR2 SVGIG (reference sequence). CDR3 length: 13 amino acids. V shed 4 bases and J shed 3 bases, with 12 bases lying between them. Written as DNA, the CDR3 is TGTGCCTGGACTAGGAACCAGGACTATGGCTACACCTTC. Translated: CAWTRNQDYGYTF.

The V call is TRBV12-3 or TRBV12-4, the J call TRBJ1-2; 7 nucleotides match TRBD1. There are 15 residues in the CDR3. After removal of 5 bases from V and 3 bases from J, the junction contained 9 bases not matched to a gene. CDR3 loop: CASSPGPGTDYGYTF. In nucleotides, the CDR3 is TGTGCCAGCAGTCCCGGCCCCGGGACAGACTATGGCTACACCTTC.

The V and J genes are TRBV7-8 and TRBJ2-3, with 11 nucleotides matching TRBD2. The CDR3 runs 17 residues. With V trimmed by 2 bases and J by 3 bases, 7 bases remained unmatched. CDR1 is SGHVS, CDR2 FQNEAQ, per germline. CDR3 residues: CASSLPPGTSGTDTQYF. The CDR3 bases are TGTGCCAGCAGCTTACCCCCCGGGACTAGCGGTACAGATACGCAGTATTTT.

This clonotype was recorded a few times. This chain connects TRBV7-9 to TRBJ2-7; 8 bases agree with TRBD2. V lost 3 bases to trimming and J lost 4 bases; unmatched junction nucleotides: 5. CDR3 length equals 14 residues. Germline CDR1 and CDR2: SEHNR and FQNEAQ (reference sequence). As DNA, the CDR3 is TGTGCCAGCAGCTTCCAGACGGGAGGGTACGAGCAGTACTTC. Translating it yields CASSFQTGGYEQYF.

This clonotype turned up a few times. The chain couples TRBV29-1 to TRBJ2-2; D is uncertain. V was trimmed by 0 bases and J by 4 bases, leaving 6 bases between them. This CDR3 contains 13 residues. CDR1 and CDR2 from the germline V gene are SQVTM and ANQGSEA. DNA for the CDR3: TGCAGCGTTGAAGACAGTTCCACCGGGGAGCTGTTTTTT. This translates into CSVEDSSTGELFF.